This T cell receptor (beta chain) came from a study of early T cells in non-severe SARS-CoV-2 infection. The overall study: Bulk RNA from unsorted whole blood was sequenced; chains were unpaired.

Individual cDNA molecules received unique molecular identifiers during library preparation. MiXCR, run by TCRdb on the 5' RACE reads, gives a single entry per CDR3 protein. The sample has some 54,000 distinct CDR3 sequences; approximately 9.3% are singletons. This clonotype was seen at least ten times. The antigen remains undetermined. Study-wide results and caveats: Anti-spike CD8 specificities were favored by VDJdb matching, whose results missed private and CD4 specificities.

The CDR3 totals 13 residues. Trimming took 5 bases from V and 8 from J; bases not matched to a gene: 4. The germline gives CDR1 SGHTA, CDR2 FQGNSA. This sequence was found in an adult who was a healthcare worker with PCR-confirmed SARS-CoV-2 infection or an uninfected control (not recorded which). The sequencing input was whole blood. The chain uses TRBV7-2 and TRBJ1-4, with 8 bases fitting TRBD1. Here the CDR3 reads CASSQGAGEKLFF. CDR3 sequence (DNA): TGTGCCAGCAGCCAGGGGGCGGGGGAAAAACTGTTTTTT.